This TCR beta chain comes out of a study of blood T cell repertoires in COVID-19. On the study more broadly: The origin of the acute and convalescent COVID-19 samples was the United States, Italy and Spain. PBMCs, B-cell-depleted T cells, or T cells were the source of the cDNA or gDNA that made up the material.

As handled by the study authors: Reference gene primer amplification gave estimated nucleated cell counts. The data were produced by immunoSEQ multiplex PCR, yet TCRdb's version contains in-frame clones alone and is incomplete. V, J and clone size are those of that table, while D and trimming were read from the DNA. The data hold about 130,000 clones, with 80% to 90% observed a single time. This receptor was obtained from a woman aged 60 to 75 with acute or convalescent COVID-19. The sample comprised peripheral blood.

The CDR3 protein is CATSMEGGDTEAFF. The DNA of the CDR3 is TGTGCCACCAGCATGGAGGGGGGGGACACTGAAGCTTTCTTT. The chain combines TRBV15 with TRBJ1-1, with D perhaps TRBD1 (6 bases). Deletions cut 4 bases from V and 3 bases from J, with 12 bases between. Germline CDR1 LNHNV, CDR2 YYDKDF (reference sequence). This CDR3 has 14 amino acids. Variable domain in full (rest from reference TRBV15 and TRBJ1-1): DAMVIQNPRYQVTQFGKPVTLSCSQTLNHNVMYWYQQKSSQAPKLLFHYYDKDFNNEADTPDNFQSRRPNTSFCFLDIRSPGLGDTAMYLCATSMEGGDTEAFFGQGTRLTVV.